This T cell receptor beta chain was captured by sequencing in a study of T-cell reconstitution after alpha-beta-depleted transplantation in children. During its preparation, the TCRbeta library received unique molecular identifiers. MiXCR, applied by TCRdb to the PCR reads, yields one record per CDR3 protein. This sample has approximately 110,000 distinct CDR3 sequences, with 20% to 25% found just once. This clonotype was observed at least ten times. Germline CDR1 and CDR2: SGHKS and YYEKEE (reference sequence). With 0 bases removed from V and 8 bases from J, the gap between germline ends came to 8 bases. The CDR3 consists of 13 residues.

This TCR came from a male patient aged 2-15 years who had a stem cell transplant for chronic granulomatous disease, so the T cells may come from the graft donor. This sequence joins TRBV5-5 and TRBJ1-4; D remains ambiguous. The sample in question was PBMCs, mostly from graft donor cells, obtained 180 days after TCRalphabeta/CD19-depleted stem cell transplant. The CDR3 is CASSLGQWEKLFF. Here the CDR3 DNA reads TGTGCCAGCAGCTTGGGGCAATGGGAAAAACTGTTTTTT. Filled out from reference TRBV5-5 and TRBJ1-4, the complete variable domain reads DAGVTQSPTHLIKTRGQQVTLRCSPISGHKSVSWYQQVLGQGPQFIFQYYEKEERGRGNFPDRFSARQFPNYSSELNVNALLLGDSALYLCASSLGQWEKLFFGSGTQLSVL.